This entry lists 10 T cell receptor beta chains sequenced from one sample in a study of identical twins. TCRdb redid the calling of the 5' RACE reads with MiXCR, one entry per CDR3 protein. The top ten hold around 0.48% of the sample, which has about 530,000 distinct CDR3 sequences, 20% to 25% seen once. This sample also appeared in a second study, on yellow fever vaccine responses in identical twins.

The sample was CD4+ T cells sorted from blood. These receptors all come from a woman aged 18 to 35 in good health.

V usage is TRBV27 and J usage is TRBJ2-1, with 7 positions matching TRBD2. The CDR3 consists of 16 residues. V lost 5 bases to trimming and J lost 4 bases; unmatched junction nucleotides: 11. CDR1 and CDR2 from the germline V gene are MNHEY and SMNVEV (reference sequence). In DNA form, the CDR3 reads TGTGCCAGCAGTCCGACGGGCGGGGGTTTATACAATGAGCAGTTCTTC. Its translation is CASSPTGGGLYNEQFF.

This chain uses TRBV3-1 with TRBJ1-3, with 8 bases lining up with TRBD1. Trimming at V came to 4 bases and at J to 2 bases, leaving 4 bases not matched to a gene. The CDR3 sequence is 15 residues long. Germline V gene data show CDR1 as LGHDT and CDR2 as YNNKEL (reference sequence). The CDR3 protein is CASSPGQVTGNTIYF. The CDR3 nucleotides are TGTGCCAGCAGCCCGGGACAGGTGACTGGAAACACCATATATTTT.

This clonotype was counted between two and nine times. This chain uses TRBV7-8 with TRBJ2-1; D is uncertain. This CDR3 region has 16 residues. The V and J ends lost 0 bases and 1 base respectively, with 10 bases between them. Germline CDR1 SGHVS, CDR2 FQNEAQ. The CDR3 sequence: CASSLAQSVSYNEQFF. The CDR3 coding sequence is TGTGCCAGCAGCTTAGCGCAGTCGGTATCCTACAATGAGCAGTTCTTC.

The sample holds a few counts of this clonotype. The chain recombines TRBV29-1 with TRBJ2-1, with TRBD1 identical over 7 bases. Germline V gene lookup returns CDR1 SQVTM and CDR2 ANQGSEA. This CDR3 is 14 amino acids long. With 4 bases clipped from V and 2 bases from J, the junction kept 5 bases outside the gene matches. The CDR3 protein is CSVAVGQTYNEQFF. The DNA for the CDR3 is TGCAGCGTTGCAGTGGGACAGACCTACAATGAGCAGTTCTTC.

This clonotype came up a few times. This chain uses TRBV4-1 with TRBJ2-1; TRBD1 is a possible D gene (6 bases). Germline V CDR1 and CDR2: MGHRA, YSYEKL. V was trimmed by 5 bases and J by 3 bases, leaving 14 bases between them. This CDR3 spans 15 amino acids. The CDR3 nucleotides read TGCGCCAGCAGCGGGGACAATAACATCTACAATGAGCAGTTCTTC. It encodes CASSGDNNIYNEQFF.

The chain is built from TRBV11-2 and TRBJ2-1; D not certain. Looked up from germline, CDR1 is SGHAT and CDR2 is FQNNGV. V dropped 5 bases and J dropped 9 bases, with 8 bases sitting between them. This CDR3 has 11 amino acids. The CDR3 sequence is CASSRGLEQFF. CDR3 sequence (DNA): TGTGCCAGCAGCCGCGGTCTTGAGCAGTTCTTC.

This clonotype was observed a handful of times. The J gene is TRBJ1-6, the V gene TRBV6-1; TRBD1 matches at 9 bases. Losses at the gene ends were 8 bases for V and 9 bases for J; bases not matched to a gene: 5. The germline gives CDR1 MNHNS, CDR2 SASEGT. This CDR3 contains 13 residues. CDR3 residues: CASFLDRGSPLHF. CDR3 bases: TGTGCCAGCTTCCTGGACAGGGGTTCACCCCTCCACTTT.

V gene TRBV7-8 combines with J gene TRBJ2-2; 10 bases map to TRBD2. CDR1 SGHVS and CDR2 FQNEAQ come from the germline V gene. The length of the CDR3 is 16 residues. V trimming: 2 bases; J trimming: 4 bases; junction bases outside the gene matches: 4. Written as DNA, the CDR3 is TGTGCCAGCAGCTTAACTATAGCGGGAGGCACCGGGGAGCTGTTTTTT. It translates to CASSLTIAGGTGELFF.

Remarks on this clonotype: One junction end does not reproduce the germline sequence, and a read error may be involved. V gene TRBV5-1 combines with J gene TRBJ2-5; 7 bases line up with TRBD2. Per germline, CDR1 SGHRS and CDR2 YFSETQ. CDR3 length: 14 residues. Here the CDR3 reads CASSLGGDQETQYF. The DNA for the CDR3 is TGTGCCAGCAGTTTGGGGGGGGACCAAGAGACCCAGTACTTC.

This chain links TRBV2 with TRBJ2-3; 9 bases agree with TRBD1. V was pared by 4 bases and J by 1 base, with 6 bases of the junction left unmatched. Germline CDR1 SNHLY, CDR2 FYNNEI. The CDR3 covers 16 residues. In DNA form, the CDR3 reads TGTGCCAGCAGTGTCGGGACAGGGACTGGCACAGATACGCAGTATTTT. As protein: CASSVGTGTGTDTQYF.